This paragraph reports one T cell receptor (beta chain). What it binds is not known. Via MiXCR, TCRdb re-called the 5' RACE reads, giving one row per CDR3 protein. This sample has hundreds of thousands of distinct CDR3 sequences, with roughly 14% found just once. This entry belongs to a study of T cells after yellow fever vaccination. Study-level findings and limits: Most primary-vaccination clones recurred post-booster (roughly 96% CD4, over 70% CD8).

Germline V gene lookup returns CDR1 DFQATT and CDR2 SNEGSKA (reference sequence). The CDR3 spans 13 residues. Trimming left V 1 base short and J 11 bases short, with 17 bases between. V gene TRBV20-1 combines with J gene TRBJ2-5; D ambiguous. The TCR originated in a man under 40 who received the YFV17D yellow fever vaccine. The sequenced sample was PBMCs, obtained on the day of the yellow fever booster vaccination. The CDR3 spells CSARVGTRYGQYF. CDR3 in DNA: TGCAGTGCTAGAGTTGGCACTCGATATGGGCAGTACTTC.